This TCR beta chain was captured in a study of OX40 agonist ivuxolimab in advanced cancers. With regard to the full study: Ivuxolimab was an agonistic, fully human IgG2 monoclonal antibody directed against OX40 (CD134), a costimulatory receptor. The dose-escalation cohort was over 70% male with a mean age of 60 years, ranging from roughly 20 to 80. Intravenous ivuxolimab was administered to patients every 2 weeks at six dose levels: 0.01, 0.1, 0.3, 1.5, 3 and 10 mg/kg. The point of sequencing TCRbeta in the periphery was to test whether ivuxolimab changed TCR sequence diversity and drove clonal T-cell expansion. Prior anti-PD-1, anti-PD-L1 or anti-CTLA-4 therapy was permitted, and 40% of dose-escalation patients had received checkpoint inhibitors. The monotherapy dose-escalation portion (N ≈ 57 patients) of the phase I ivuxolimab trial is reported in the paper. Among the roughly 52 dose-escalation patients, around 20 had hepatocellular carcinoma, roughly 15 melanoma, 9 renal cell carcinoma and 9 head and neck cancer. Three dose-escalation patients achieved partial responses, one with hepatocellular carcinoma and two with cutaneous melanoma.

Comments on this clone: The antigen this receptor binds is unknown. Base qualities are not provided; no much larger clone lies one nucleotide away.

Overall study outcomes, separate from this receptor: After ivuxolimab, expanded clones were on average more numerous among CD8+ T cells than among CD4+ T cells. At doses from 0.1 to 3.0 mg/kg, clonal expansion was seen in both CD4+ and CD8+ blood T cells between baseline and week 6. The antigen specificity of the clonally expanded peripheral T cells was not determined. In the 0.1-3.0 mg/kg groups, partial responders were among the patients with the lowest normalized peripheral clonal expansion, particularly in CD8+ T cells. Low levels of normalized T-cell clonal expansion were also seen in some patients who did not respond.

The V and J ends are trimmed by 6 bases and 0 bases, leaving 13 bases between them. The CDR3, from cysteine to phenylalanine, totals 15 residues. Of all the DNA, just the CDR3 is kept, 45 bases in frame from base 1. As encoded in the germline V gene (reference sequence), CDR1 is MNHEY while CDR2 is SMNVEV. The trial excluded patients who had a history of autoimmune disease or were on systemic immunosuppression. In every dose cohort, peripheral blood was drawn for TCR sequencing at baseline, cycle 4 day 1, and cycle 7 day 1. The samples were drawn from a first-in-human, open-label, multicenter phase I dose-escalation trial of ivuxolimab. Adults with locally advanced or metastatic head and neck squamous cell, hepatocellular, melanoma or renal cell carcinoma were enrolled in the trial. Before TCR sequencing, CD4+ T cells and CD8+ T cells were sorted from peripheral blood as separate populations. To sequence the TCRbeta CDR3 region, genomic DNA was isolated from the sorted cells. The immunoSEQ Assay was used for sequencing of TCRbeta CDR3 regions. TCRdb's version of the immuneACCESS table is confined to in-frame rearrangements and falls short of the full clone set. An unresolved V gene accounts for under half of the shortfall where checked; the remainder is of unknown origin. A total of about 45,000 clones appear in this sample, roughly 88% of them only once. Around 2.5% of the sample rests with the top ten.

Here the chain combines TRBV27 and TRBJ2-3; the D call is possibly TRBD1 or TRBD2, each sharing 5 bases. This receptor was obtained from an adult with an advanced solid tumor such as melanoma, head and neck, liver or kidney cancer. The specimen was CD4+ or CD8+ T cells sorted from blood, collected in a trial of the OX40 agonist ivuxolimab. CDR3 loop: CASRREGLSTDTQYF. The nucleotide sequence is TGTGCCAGCAGAAGAGAGGGGCTGAGCACAGATACGCAGTATTTT.